These 6 T cell receptor beta chains share one sample of origin, sequenced in a study of T cell responses to AZD1222 COVID-19 vaccine. Measured with immunoSEQ multiplex PCR; TCRdb has only the in-frame clones, and not every one. The table shows 90,000 to 110,000 clones, with nearly 90% occurring only once. Sequenced material: peripheral blood, taken on day 0 of AZD1222 vaccination. These receptors originate from an adult in good health.

The gene calls are TRBV5-6 and TRBJ1-2; D uncertain. This CDR3 is built from 13 residues. V lost 4 bases, J lost 1 base, and 8 bases lay in between. Germline assignment: CDR1 SGHDT and CDR2 YYEEEE. The CDR3 loop is CASSLPGNYGYTF. The CDR3 DNA follows: TGTGCCAGCAGCCTACCCGGTAACTATGGCTACACCTTC.

This chain uses TRBV19 with TRBJ1-2, with D possibly TRBD1 on 6 matching bases. CDR3 size: 14 residues. Germline loops: CDR1 LNHDA, CDR2 SQIVND (reference sequence). Between the trimmed V and J ends, which lost 1 base and 7 bases, there was a span of 13 bases. The CDR3 DNA sequence: TGTGCCAGTAGTATAGGAGCACAGGGAGGTGGCTACACCTTC. Translation gives CASSIGAQGGGYTF.

This sequence joins TRBV2 and TRBJ1-5; TRBD1 is a possible D gene (5 bases). V lost 6 bases and J 7 bases, leaving 13 bases between the germline ends. This CDR3 is 13 amino acids long. The V gene's germline CDR1 is SNHLY and CDR2 FYNNEI. The CDR3 region is CASSLRVAQPQHF. Written as DNA, the CDR3 is TGTGCCAGCAGCCTCAGGGTTGCCCAGCCCCAGCATTTT.

This clone was recorded once. The chain recombines TRBV5-6 with TRBJ1-5; perhaps TRBD1 as D (6 bases). V was trimmed by 2 bases and J by 1 base, leaving 10 bases between them. The CDR3 extends over 15 amino acids. CDR1 SGHDT and CDR2 YYEEEE come from the germline V gene. CDR3: CASSFLGTSNQPQHF. The CDR3, as DNA: TGTGCCAGCAGCTTCCTCGGGACAAGCAATCAGCCCCAGCATTTT.

The chain carries TRBV10-2 and TRBJ1-5; D not resolved. Per the germline V gene, CDR1 is WSHSY and CDR2 is SAAADI. This CDR3 spans 14 amino acids. V was shortened by 4 bases and J by 3 bases, with 10 bases between the two germline ends. DNA of the CDR3: TGCGCCAGCAGTGTCGGGCGGGACAATCAGCCCCAGCATTTT. Its protein product is CASSVGRDNQPQHF.

The chain recombines TRBV6-5 with TRBJ2-3; TRBD1 aligns across 9 bases. Germline assignment: CDR1 MNHEY and CDR2 SVGAGI. V was pared by 4 bases and J by 3 bases, with 5 bases of the junction left unmatched. CDR3 length equals 15 residues. CDR3 in amino acids: CASSSDRGWTDTQYF. CDR3 coding DNA: TGTGCCAGCAGTTCCGACAGGGGGTGGACAGATACGCAGTATTTT.